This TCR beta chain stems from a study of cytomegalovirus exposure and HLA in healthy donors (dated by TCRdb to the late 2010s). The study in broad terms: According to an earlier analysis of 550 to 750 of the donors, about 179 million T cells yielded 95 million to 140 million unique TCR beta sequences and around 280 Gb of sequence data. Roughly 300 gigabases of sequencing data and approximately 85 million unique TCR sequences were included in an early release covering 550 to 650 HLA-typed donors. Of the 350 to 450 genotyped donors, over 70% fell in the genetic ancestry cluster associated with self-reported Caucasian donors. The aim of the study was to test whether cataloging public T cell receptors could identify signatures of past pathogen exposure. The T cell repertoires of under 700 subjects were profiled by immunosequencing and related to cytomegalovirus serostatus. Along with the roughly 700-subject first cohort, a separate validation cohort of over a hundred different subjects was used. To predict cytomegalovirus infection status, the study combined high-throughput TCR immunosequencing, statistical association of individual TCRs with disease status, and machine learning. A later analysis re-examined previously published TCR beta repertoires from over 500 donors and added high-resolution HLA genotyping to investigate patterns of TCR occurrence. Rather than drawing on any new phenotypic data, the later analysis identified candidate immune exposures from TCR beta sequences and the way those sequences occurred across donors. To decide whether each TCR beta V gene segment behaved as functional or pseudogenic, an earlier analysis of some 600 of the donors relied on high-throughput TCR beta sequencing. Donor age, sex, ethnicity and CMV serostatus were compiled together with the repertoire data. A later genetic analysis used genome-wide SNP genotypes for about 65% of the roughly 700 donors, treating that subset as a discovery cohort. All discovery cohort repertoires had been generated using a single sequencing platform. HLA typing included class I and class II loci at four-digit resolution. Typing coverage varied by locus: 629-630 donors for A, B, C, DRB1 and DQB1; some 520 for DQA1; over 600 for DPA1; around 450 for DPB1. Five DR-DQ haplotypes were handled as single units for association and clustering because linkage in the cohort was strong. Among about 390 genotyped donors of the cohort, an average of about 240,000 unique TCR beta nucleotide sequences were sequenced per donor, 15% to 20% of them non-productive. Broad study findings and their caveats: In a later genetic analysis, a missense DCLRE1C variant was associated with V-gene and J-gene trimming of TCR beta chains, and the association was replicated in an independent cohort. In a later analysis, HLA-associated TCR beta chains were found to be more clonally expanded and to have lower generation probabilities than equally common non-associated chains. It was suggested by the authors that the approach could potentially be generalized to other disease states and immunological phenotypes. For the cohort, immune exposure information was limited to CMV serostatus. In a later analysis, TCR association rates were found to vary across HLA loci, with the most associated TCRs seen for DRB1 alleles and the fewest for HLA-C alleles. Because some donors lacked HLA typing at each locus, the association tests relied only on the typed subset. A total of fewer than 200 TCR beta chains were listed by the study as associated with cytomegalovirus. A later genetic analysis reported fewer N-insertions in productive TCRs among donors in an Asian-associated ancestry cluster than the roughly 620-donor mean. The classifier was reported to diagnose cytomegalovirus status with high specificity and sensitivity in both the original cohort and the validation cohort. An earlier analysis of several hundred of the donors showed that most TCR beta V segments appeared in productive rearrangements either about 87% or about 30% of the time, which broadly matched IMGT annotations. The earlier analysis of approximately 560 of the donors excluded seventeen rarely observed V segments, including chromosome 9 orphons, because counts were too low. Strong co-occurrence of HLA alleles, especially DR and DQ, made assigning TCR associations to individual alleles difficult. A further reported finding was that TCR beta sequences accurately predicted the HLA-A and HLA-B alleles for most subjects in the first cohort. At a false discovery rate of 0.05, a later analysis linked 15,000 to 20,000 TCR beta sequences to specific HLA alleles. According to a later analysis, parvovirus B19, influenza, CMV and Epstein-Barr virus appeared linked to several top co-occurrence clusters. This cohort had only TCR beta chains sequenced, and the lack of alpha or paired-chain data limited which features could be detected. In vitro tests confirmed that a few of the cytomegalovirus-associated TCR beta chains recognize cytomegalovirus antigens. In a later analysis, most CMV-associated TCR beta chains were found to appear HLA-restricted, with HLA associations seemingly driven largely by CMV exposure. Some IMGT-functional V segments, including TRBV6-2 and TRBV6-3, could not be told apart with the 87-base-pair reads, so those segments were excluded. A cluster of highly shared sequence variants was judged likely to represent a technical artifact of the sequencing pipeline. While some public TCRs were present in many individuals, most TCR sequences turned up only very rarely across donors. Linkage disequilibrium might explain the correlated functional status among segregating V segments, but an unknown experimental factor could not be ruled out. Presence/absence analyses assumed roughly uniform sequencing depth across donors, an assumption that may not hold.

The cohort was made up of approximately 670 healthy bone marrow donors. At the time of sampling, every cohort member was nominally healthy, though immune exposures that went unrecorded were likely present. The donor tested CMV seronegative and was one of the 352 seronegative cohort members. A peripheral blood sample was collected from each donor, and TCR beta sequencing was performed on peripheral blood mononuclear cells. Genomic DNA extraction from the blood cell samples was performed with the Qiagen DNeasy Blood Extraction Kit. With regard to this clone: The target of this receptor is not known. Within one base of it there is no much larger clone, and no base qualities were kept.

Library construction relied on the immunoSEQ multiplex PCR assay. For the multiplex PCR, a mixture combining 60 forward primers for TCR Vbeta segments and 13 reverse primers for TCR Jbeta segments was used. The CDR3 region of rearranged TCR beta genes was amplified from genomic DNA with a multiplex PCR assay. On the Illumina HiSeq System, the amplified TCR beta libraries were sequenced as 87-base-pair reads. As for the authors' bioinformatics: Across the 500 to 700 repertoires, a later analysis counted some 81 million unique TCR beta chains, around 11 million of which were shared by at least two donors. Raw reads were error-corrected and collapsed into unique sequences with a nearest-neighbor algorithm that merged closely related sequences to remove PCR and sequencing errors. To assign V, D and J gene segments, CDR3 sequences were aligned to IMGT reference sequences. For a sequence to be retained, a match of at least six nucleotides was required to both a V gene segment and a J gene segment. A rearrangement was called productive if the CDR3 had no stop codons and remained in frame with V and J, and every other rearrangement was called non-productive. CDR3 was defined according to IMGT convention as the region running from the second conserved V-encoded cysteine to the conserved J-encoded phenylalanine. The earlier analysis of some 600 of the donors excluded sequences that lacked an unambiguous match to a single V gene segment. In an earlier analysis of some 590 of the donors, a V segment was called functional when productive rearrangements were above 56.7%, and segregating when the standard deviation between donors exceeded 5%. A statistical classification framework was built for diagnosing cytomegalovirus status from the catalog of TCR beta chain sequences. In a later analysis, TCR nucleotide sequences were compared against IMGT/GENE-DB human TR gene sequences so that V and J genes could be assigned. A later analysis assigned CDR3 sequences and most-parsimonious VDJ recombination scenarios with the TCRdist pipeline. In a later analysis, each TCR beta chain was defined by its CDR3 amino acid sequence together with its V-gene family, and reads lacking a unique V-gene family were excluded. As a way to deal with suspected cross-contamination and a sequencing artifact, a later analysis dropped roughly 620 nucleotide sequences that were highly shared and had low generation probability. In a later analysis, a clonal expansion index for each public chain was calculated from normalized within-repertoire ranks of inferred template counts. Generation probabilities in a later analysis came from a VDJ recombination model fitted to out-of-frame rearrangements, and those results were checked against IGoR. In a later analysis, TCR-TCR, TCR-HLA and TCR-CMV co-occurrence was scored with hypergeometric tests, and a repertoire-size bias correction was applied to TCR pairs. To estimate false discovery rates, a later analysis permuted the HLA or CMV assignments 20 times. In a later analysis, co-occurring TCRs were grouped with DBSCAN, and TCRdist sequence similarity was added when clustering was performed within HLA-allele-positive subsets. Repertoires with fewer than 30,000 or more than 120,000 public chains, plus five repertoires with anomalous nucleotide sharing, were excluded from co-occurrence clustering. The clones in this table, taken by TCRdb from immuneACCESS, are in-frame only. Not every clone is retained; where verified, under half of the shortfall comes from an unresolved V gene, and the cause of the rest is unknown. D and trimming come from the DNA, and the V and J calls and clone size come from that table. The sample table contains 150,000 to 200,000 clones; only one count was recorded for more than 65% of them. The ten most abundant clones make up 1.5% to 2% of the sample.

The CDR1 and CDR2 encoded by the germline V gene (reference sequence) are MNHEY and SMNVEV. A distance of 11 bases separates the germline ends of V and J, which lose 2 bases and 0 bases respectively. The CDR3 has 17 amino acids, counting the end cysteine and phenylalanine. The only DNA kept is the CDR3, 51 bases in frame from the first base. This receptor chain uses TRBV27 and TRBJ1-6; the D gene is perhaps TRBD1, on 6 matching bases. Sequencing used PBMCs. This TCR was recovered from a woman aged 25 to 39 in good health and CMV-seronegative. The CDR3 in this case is CASSLTGKSSYNSPLHF. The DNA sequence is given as TGTGCCAGCAGTTTAACAGGGAAGAGCTCCTATAATTCACCCCTCCACTTT.